The 19 T cell receptor beta chains given below trace back to one sample, sequenced in a study of blood T cell repertoires in COVID-19. The protocol was immunoSEQ multiplex PCR, while the TCRdb copy is restricted to in-frame clones and leaves out a portion. The sample lists around 180,000 clones; under 90% were seen once. The specimen sequenced was peripheral blood. The receptors come from a human donor in a cohort sampled during active COVID-19.

V gene TRBV24-1 combines with J gene TRBJ1-2; TRBD1 might be the D (6 bases). V was shortened by 2 bases and J by 7 bases, with 13 bases between the two germline ends. The CDR3 sequence is 14 residues long. Per the germline V gene, CDR1 is KGHDR and CDR2 is SFDVKD. The CDR3 DNA reads as TGTGCCACCAGTGATTCCTCGGGGGGCGGTGGCTACACCTTC. It yields the protein CATSDSSGGGGYTF.

The chain carries TRBV6-5 and TRBJ2-5; the D is unclear. This CDR3 comprises 12 residues. Trimming cost V 6 bases and J 4 bases, with 9 bases left between them. Germline CDR1 reads MNHEY; CDR2 reads SVGAGI. The CDR3 DNA reads as TGTGCCAGCAGCCCCCTCGGAGAGACCCAGTACTTC. Amino acids: CASSPLGETQYF.

The V and J genes are TRBV7-6 and TRBJ2-1, with 14 bases that match TRBD2. The CDR3 is 18 residues long. Trimming at V came to 5 bases and at J to 3 bases, leaving 9 bases not matched to a gene. The germline V gene has CDR1 SGHVS and CDR2 FNYEAQ. CDR3 loop: CASSRSPGLAGDYNEQFF. The CDR3 DNA reads as TGTGCCAGCAGCCGAAGTCCGGGACTAGCGGGGGACTACAATGAGCAGTTCTTC. The variable domain in full, completed from reference TRBV7-6 and TRBJ2-1, reads GAGVSQSPRYKVTKRGQDVALRCDPISGHVSLYWYRQALGQGPEFLTYFNYEAQQDKSGLPNDRFSAERPEGSISTLTIQRTEQRDSAMYRCASSRSPGLAGDYNEQFFGPGTRLTVL.

The V call is TRBV5-1, the J call TRBJ2-7; 7 bases agree with TRBD2. The CDR3 length is 15 residues. The germline V gene encodes CDR1 SGHRS and CDR2 YFSETQ. The V and J ends lost 0 bases and 0 bases, in that order; junction bases with no gene match: 3. The DNA of the CDR3 is TGCGCCAGCAGCTTGGGGGAGGGGAGCTCCTACGAGCAGTACTTC. This sequence encodes CASSLGEGSSYEQYF.

The V and J genes are TRBV4-1 and TRBJ1-2, with D perhaps matching TRBD1 (6 bases). Trimming shortened V by 1 base and J by 4 bases, and 10 bases separated the two germline ends. This CDR3 region has 14 residues. The germline V gene encodes CDR1 MGHRA and CDR2 YSYEKL. CDR3 coding DNA: TGCGCCAGCAGCCAAGGAGCGGACAGCTATGGCTACACCTTC. Amino acid sequence: CASSQGADSYGYTF.

The chain combines TRBV29-1 with TRBJ1-5, with D perhaps matching TRBD1 (5 bases). Trimming left V 6 bases short and J 7 bases short, with 16 bases between. The CDR3 contains 13 residues. Germline CDR1 is SQVTM and CDR2 is ANQGSEA. CDR3 loop: CSVGQGKNQPQHF. For the CDR3, the DNA is TGCAGCGTCGGGCAGGGTAAGAACCAGCCCCAGCATTTT.

Here the CDR3 reads CSVAKTGENEKLFF. The CDR3 coding sequence is TGCAGCGTCGCGAAGACAGGGGAAAATGAAAAACTGTTTTTT. The chain is built from TRBV29-1 and TRBJ1-4; 8 nucleotides line up with TRBD1. CDR3 length equals 14 residues. CDR1 SQVTM and CDR2 ANQGSEA come from the germline V gene. The V segment lost 6 bases and the J segment 5 bases; nucleotides outside the gene matches: 8.

The rearrangement joins TRBV5-4 to TRBJ2-7; 7 bases fit TRBD1. Germline assignment: CDR1 SGHNT and CDR2 YYREEE (reference sequence). V shed 4 bases, J shed 3 bases, and the junction held 16 bases outside the gene matches. This CDR3 region has 17 residues. The CDR3 loop reads CASSGQREDRVGYEQYF. The CDR3 DNA is TGTGCCAGCAGCGGACAAAGAGAAGACAGGGTTGGCTACGAGCAGTACTTC.

This clone came up a few times. This chain joins TRBV27 and TRBJ1-2; D remains unclear. Trimming stripped 6 bases from V and 8 bases from J, with 10 bases between. CDR1 and CDR2 (germline): MNHEY, SMNVEV (reference sequence). The CDR3 sequence is 11 residues long. Here the CDR3 DNA reads TGTGCCAGCAGCAGTGGCGGCGGCTACACCTTC. Translating it yields CASSSGGGYTF.

This chain connects TRBV5-8 to TRBJ2-3, with D possibly matching TRBD1 (8 bases). CDR1 and CDR2 from the germline V gene are SGHTS and YDEGEE. Trimming cost V 7 bases and J 4 bases, with 16 bases left between them. This CDR3 is 14 amino acids long. CDR3 in DNA: TGTGCCAGCGGACAGGGAGGGCACGCAGATACGCAGTATTTT. Translation gives CASGQGGHADTQYF.

This clone was detected only once. The chain combines TRBV11-2 with TRBJ1-1; no reliable D call. There are 18 residues in the CDR3. The ends were cut back, 1 base at V and 0 bases at J, with 18 bases in the middle. Germline V lookup: CDR1 SGHAT, CDR2 FQNNGV. The CDR3 bases are TGTGCCAGCAGCTTAGTGAGCATCACCGAGGAAATGAACACTGAAGCTTTCTTT. Protein sequence: CASSLVSITEEMNTEAFF.

This rearrangement joins TRBV12-2 to TRBJ2-7; no DNA check was done on the table's D call, TRBD1. TRBV12-2 corresponds to a pseudogene. The CDR3 loop spans 14 amino acids. The CDR3 region is CASRARTGNYEQYF. The CDR3, as DNA: TGTGCAAGTCGCGCTCGGACAGGTAACTACGAGCAGTACTTC.

This sequence joins TRBV9 and TRBJ2-7; possible D gene TRBD2, 5 bases. Germline loops: CDR1 SGDLS, CDR2 YYNGEE. The CDR3 runs 15 residues. Trimming took 0 bases from V and 3 from J, leaving 13 bases between them. The CDR3 loop reads CASSVGGEGGYEQYF. In nucleotides, the CDR3 is TGTGCCAGCAGCGTAGGAGGCGAGGGCGGCTACGAGCAGTACTTC.

This clone was seen many times. This chain connects TRBV7-2 to TRBJ1-6; TRBD1 matches at 8 bases. CDR3 size: 14 residues. Germline lookup yields CDR1 SGHTA and CDR2 FQGNSA. The trim removed 2 bases at V and 9 bases at J, leaving 3 bases unmatched. The CDR3 loop reads CASSLIGTGSPLHF. The CDR3 DNA reads TGTGCCAGCAGCTTAATTGGGACAGGTTCACCCCTCCACTTT.

The table lists this clone with a count of one. The V call is TRBV6-6, the J call TRBJ1-1; D not resolved. Germline V gene data show CDR1 as MNHNY and CDR2 as SVGAGI (reference sequence). V dropped 8 bases and J dropped 1 base, with 14 bases sitting between them. CDR3 length equals 14 residues. The CDR3 spells CASDSLAGNTEAFF. The CDR3 DNA is TGTGCCAGCGACTCCCTGGCCGGGAACACTGAAGCTTTCTTT.

This clone occurred once. This chain connects TRBV5-1 to TRBJ2-7; 9 bases fit TRBD1. The V segment lost 4 bases and the J segment 3 bases; nucleotides outside the gene matches: 2. The germline V gene has CDR1 SGHRS and CDR2 YFSETQ. CDR3 length: 13 amino acids. The CDR3 loop reads CASSDRGGYEQYF. The CDR3 region has the DNA TGCGCCAGCAGCGACAGGGGGGGCTACGAGCAGTACTTC.

The chain links TRBV18 to TRBJ1-2, with TRBD1 identical over 9 bases. Germline V gene sequence: CDR1 KGHSH, CDR2 LQKENI. The CDR3 contains 16 residues. Trimming at V came to 3 bases and at J to 0 bases, leaving 5 bases not matched to a gene. Here the CDR3 reads CASSPRDRVPNYGYTF. CDR3 bases: TGTGCCAGCTCACCCCGGGACAGGGTACCTAACTATGGCTACACCTTC.

The chain recombines TRBV5-1 with TRBJ1-4, with 9 bases aligning to TRBD1. This CDR3 is built from 14 residues. Germline loops: CDR1 SGHRS, CDR2 YFSETQ. Trimming removed 4 bases from V and 8 bases from J; junction bases left unmatched: 6. This CDR3 is CASSDRGSEEKLFF. CDR3 DNA sequence: TGCGCCAGCAGCGACAGGGGGAGTGAAGAAAAACTGTTTTTT.

This clone has only a few counts. The V call is TRBV2, the J call TRBJ2-7, with unresolved D. Germline V gives CDR1 SNHLY, CDR2 FYNNEI. This CDR3 contains 12 residues. Trimming cost V 6 bases and J 5 bases, with 11 bases left between them. The CDR3 sequence is CASRESVHEQYF. The CDR3 nucleotides are TGTGCCAGCAGAGAATCAGTCCACGAGCAGTACTTC.